This T cell receptor (beta chain) emerged from a study of shared clonotypes between healthy human individuals. Assay: immunoSEQ multiplex PCR; the TCRdb copy retains only in-frame clones and omits some. Among over a million clones, around 97% were seen once, and the ten largest hold approximately 1.2%. Trimming at V came to 0 bases and at J to 6 bases, leaving 8 bases not matched to a gene. Germline CDR1 is LGHNA and CDR2 is YNFKEQ. The CDR3 has 15 residues. The receptor comes from a man aged 30 to 45 in good health. This chain links TRBV4-2 with TRBJ2-7; 7 bases are shared with TRBD2. The sample consisted of naive CD4+ T cells sorted from blood. Sample subset: CD45RA+ positively selected. The CDR3 region is CASSQEGEGSLEQYF. As DNA, the CDR3 is TGTGCCAGCAGCCAAGAGGGGGAGGGGTCTCTCGAGCAGTACTTC.